The 9 T cell receptor beta chains listed next were all sequenced from one sample in a study of cytomegalovirus exposure and HLA in healthy donors. PCR amplification relied on 60 Vbeta primers (plus 13 Jbeta primers). This table comes from immunoSEQ multiplex PCR, and its TCRdb copy is limited to in-frame clones, with some not included. This sample yields about 150,000 clones, of which approximately 84% are seen a single time; about 0.4% belongs to the top ten. The sequencing sample was made of PBMCs. These TCRs come from a boy aged 2-15 years in good health and CMV-seronegative.

The rearrangement uses TRBV12-5 and TRBJ2-3; 10 positions agree with TRBD2. The CDR3 is 15 residues long. The trim removed 5 bases at V and 6 bases at J, leaving 8 bases unmatched. CDR1 LGHNT and CDR2 FRNRAP come from the germline V gene. The CDR3 DNA reads as TGTGCTAGTGGTCCCGGGACTAGCGTTGTGGATACGCAGTATTTT. Amino acids: CASGPGTSVVDTQYF. Together with reference TRBV12-5 and TRBJ2-3, the CDR3 gives the full variable domain: DARVTQTPRHKVTEMGQEVTMRCQPILGHNTVFWYRQTMMQGLELLAYFRNRAPLDDSGMPKDRFSAEMPDATLATLKIQPSEPRDSAVYFCASGPGTSVVDTQYFGPGTRLTVL.

The chain's CDR3 is CASSFLGGSRDEQYF. CDR3 nucleotide sequence: TGTGCCAGCAGCTTTCTCGGCGGGAGCCGTGACGAGCAGTACTTC. J is TRBJ2-7 and V is TRBV7-9; 7 bases are a match to TRBD2. The CDR3 runs to 15 residues. The ends lost 3 bases at V and 5 bases at J; junction bases unmatched: 10. Germline V gene data show CDR1 as SEHNR and CDR2 as FQNEAQ (reference sequence).

The gene calls are TRBV6-1 and TRBJ1-1; no clear D. Per germline, CDR1 MNHNS and CDR2 SASEGT. The CDR3 extends over 12 amino acids. The ends were cut back, 0 bases at V and 8 bases at J, with 7 bases in the middle. The CDR3 spells CASSEALSEAFF. The CDR3 DNA follows: TGTGCCAGCAGTGAAGCTTTGTCAGAAGCTTTCTTT.

The chain links TRBV12-5 to TRBJ1-1, with a weak D call TRBD1 (5 bases). Between the trimmed V and J ends, which lost 5 bases and 4 bases, there was a span of 14 bases. Germline lookup yields CDR1 LGHNT and CDR2 FRNRAP. This CDR3 is 14 amino acids long. CDR3 sequence reads: CASGPDVGVTEAFF. CDR3 bases: TGTGCTAGTGGTCCGGATGTAGGGGTCACTGAAGCTTTCTTT.

This chain links TRBV7-9 with TRBJ1-1; the D is unclear. There are 14 residues in the CDR3. The V gene's germline CDR1 is SEHNR and CDR2 FQNEAQ (reference sequence). The V and J ends lost 2 bases and 3 bases respectively, with 10 bases between them. As DNA, the CDR3 is TGTGCCAGCAGCTTAAGCGAGGAATACACTGAAGCTTTCTTT. It codes for CASSLSEEYTEAFF.

CDR3 sequence reads: CASSSAGKESEQFF. CDR3 in DNA: TGTGCCAGCAGCTCGGCGGGGAAGGAGAGCGAGCAGTTCTTC. The chain links TRBV7-9 to TRBJ2-1; tentatively, D is TRBD2 (6 bases). CDR1 is SEHNR and CDR2 is FQNEAQ in the germline V gene (reference sequence). The CDR3 spans 14 residues. Trimming took 4 bases from V and 10 from J, leaving 17 bases between them.

The V and J genes are TRBV5-1 and TRBJ2-7; 7 bases are a match to TRBD2. There are 13 residues in the CDR3. The germline V gene has CDR1 SGHRS and CDR2 YFSETQ. V trimming: 9 bases; J trimming: 0 bases; junction bases outside the gene matches: 6. The CDR3: CATTRGDSYEQYF. The CDR3 coding sequence is TGCGCCACTACACGGGGGGACTCCTACGAGCAGTACTTC.

This chain uses TRBV6-5 with TRBJ2-7, with D possibly matching TRBD2 (5 bases). This CDR3 contains 15 residues. V dropped 6 bases and J dropped 0 bases, with 15 bases sitting between them. Germline assignment: CDR1 MNHEY and CDR2 SVGAGI. CDR3 protein: CASRKREPGSYEQYF. CDR3 nucleotide sequence: TGTGCCAGCAGGAAAAGGGAGCCAGGCTCCTACGAGCAGTACTTC.

This chain uses TRBV5-1 with TRBJ2-2; the D gene is possibly TRBD2 (6 bases). Germline loops: CDR1 SGHRS, CDR2 YFSETQ. Trimming removed 2 bases from V and 0 bases from J, with 11 bases in between. The CDR3 runs 16 residues. DNA for the CDR3: TGCGCCAGCAGCTTCTATAGCGGCACGAACACCGGGGAGCTGTTTTTT. Translating it yields CASSFYSGTNTGELFF.